This T cell receptor (beta chain) was sequenced in a study of T-cell reconstitution after alpha-beta-depleted transplantation in children. This clonotype was detected only a few times. The antigen remains undetermined. Preparing the TCRbeta library involved the use of unique molecular identifiers. TCRdb recomputed calls from the PCR reads with MiXCR, one row per CDR3 protein. The sample includes 600,000 to 700,000 distinct CDR3 sequences, about an eighth of them seen just once. Whole-study results and caveats: In patients about two months after transplant, alpha-beta T cells reportedly arose from several hundred expanded graft clones. Newly made T cells mostly supplied T-cell counts and diversity one year after transplant.

This CDR3 is 14 amino acids long. The V end lost 3 bases, the J end lost 7 bases, and 15 bases lay between the germline ends. Per germline, CDR1 KGHSH and CDR2 LQKENI. This specimen was PBMCs, taken before TCRalphabeta/CD19-depleted stem cell transplant. The chain has TRBV18 and TRBJ1-1, with a weak D call TRBD1 (5 bases). This TCR was sampled from a girl aged 2 to 9 with congenital amegakaryocytic thrombocytopenia, due to receive a stem cell transplant. The CDR3 region has the DNA TGTGCCAGCTCACCGGGTAGACAGATTAATGAAGCTTTCTTT. This codes for CASSPGRQINEAFF.